This T cell receptor (beta chain) appears in the sequencing data of a study of Graves' ophthalmopathy and Graves' hyperthyroidism. In donors with ophthalmopathy, activity was moderate-to-severe, with CAS ≥3, NOSPECS ≥4 and duration under 3 months. Patients were left out if they had other autoimmune diseases, uncontrolled infections, pregnancy or lactation. This CDR3 has 14 amino acids. The germline CDR1 and CDR2 sequences are DFQATT and SNEGSKA (reference sequence). Between the trimmed V and J ends, which lost 3 bases and 7 bases, there was a span of 16 bases. This clonotype was picked up many times. Its antigen is undetermined. Study-wide findings and caveats: With around 88% sensitivity and approximately 80% specificity, a 13-signature model separated ophthalmopathy from stable hyperthyroidism.

RNA transcripts provided the template for amplifying TCR beta CDR3 regions. RT-PCR in the first round used HTBI primers; a second-round multiplex PCR followed. MiXCR, applied by TCRdb to the multiplex PCR reads, yields one record per CDR3 protein. The table records around 670,000 distinct CDR3 sequences, 40% of them present only once. The source material was peripheral blood. This chain links TRBV20-1 with TRBJ1-5; a weak D match, TRBD1 (5 bases). The clonotype was recovered from an adult man with Graves' ophthalmopathy. The CDR3 coding sequence is TGCAGTGCTAGCGATGGGACTGCCTGGCAGCCCCAGCATTTT. Amino acids: CSASDGTAWQPQHF.